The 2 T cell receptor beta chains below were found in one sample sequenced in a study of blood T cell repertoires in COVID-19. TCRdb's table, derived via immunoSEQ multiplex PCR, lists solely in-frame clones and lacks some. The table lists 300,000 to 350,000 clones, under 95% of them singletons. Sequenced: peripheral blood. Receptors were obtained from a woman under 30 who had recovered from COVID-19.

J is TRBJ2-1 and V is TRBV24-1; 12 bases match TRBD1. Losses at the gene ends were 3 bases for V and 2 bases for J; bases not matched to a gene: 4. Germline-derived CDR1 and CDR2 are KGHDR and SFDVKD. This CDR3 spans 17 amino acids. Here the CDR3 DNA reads TGTGCCACCAGTGATCCCGGGACAGGGGGCCCCTACAATGAGCAGTTCTTC. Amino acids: CATSDPGTGGPYNEQFF.

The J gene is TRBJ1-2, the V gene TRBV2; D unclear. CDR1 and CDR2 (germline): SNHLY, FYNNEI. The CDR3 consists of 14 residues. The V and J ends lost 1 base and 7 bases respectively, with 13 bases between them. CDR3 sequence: CASSEVPGMGGYTF. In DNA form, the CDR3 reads TGTGCCAGCAGTGAAGTTCCGGGGATGGGTGGCTACACCTTC.